This TCR beta chain came from a study of TIL therapy for anti-PD-1-resistant metastatic lung cancer. In the study overall: Tumors had a median PD-L1 proportion score of about 6%. Broader study findings: This highly selected cohort may not generalize to typical lung cancer patients.

This was the immunoSEQ v3 assay. Survey-level samples got around 2.1 million read pairs; deep-level samples got about 4.5-6.5 million. Data came from immunoSEQ multiplex PCR; TCRdb stores just in-frame clones and leaves some out. The profile shows some 32,000 clones, just under 75% of them singletons. With regard to this clone: Its antigen remains unknown.

Documented time point: pre-treatment sample, taken before nivolumab and TIL therapy. The CDR3 covers 14 residues. The source material was blood, sampled at baseline. The chain uses TRBV21-1 and TRBJ2-7. TRBV21-1 is classified as a pseudogene. This TCR was recovered from a woman between 30 and 80 years old with non-small cell lung cancer. The CDR3 loop reads CASNPGRRSYEQYF. In nucleotides, the CDR3 is TGTGCCAGCAATCCGGGACGCCGCTCCTACGAGCAGTACTTC.